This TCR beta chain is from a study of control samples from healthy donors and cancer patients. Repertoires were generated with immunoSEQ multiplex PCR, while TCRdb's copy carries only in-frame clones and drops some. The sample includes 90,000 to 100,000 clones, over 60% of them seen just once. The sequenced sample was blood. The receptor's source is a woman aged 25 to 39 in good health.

CDR3 bases: TGTGCCAGTCGGATCGGGACTAGCGGGTACAATGAGCAGTTCTTC. Its protein is CASRIGTSGYNEQFF. The rearrangement joins TRBV19 to TRBJ2-1; TRBD2 matches 12 bases. The CDR3 spans 15 residues. Losses at the gene ends were 8 bases for V and 4 bases for J; bases not matched to a gene: 6. CDR1 is LNHDA and CDR2 is SQIVND in the germline V gene (reference sequence).